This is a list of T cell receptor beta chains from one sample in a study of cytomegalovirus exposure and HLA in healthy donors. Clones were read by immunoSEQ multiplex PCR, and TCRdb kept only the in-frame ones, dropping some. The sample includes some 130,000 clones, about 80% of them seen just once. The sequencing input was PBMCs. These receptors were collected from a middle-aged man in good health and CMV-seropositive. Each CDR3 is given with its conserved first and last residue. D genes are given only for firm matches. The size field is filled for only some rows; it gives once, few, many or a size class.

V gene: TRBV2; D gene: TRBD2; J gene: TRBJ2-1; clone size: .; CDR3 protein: CASSGPGAGGSNEQFF; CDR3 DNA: TGTGCCAGCAGTGGTCCGGGAGCGGGAGGAAGCAATGAGCAGTTCTTC
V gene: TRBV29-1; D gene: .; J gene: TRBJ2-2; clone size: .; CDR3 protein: CSVVDGGANTGELFF; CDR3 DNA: TGCAGCGTTGTTGATGGGGGCGCGAACACCGGGGAGCTGTTTTTT
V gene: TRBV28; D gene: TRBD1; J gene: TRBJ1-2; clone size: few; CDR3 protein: CASRDRDSGPGFYGYTF; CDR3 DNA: TGTGCCAGCAGAGACAGGGACAGCGGACCGGGTTTCTATGGCTACACCTTC
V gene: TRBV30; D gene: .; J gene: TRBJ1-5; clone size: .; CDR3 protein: CAWSGQGNQPQHF; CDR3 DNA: TGTGCCTGGAGTGGACAGGGCAATCAGCCCCAGCATTTT
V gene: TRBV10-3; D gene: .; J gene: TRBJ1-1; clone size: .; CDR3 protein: CAISDQVEEGEAFF; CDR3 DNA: TGTGCCATCAGTGATCAGGTGGAGGAGGGTGAAGCTTTCTTT
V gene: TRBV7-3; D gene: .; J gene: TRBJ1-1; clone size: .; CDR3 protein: CASSLSENTEAFF; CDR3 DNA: TGTGCCAGCAGCTTAAGCGAGAACACTGAAGCTTTCTTT
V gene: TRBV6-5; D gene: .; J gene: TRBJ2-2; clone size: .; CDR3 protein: CASSYWDSLNTGELFF; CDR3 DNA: TGTGCCAGCAGTTACTGGGACTCCCTGAACACCGGGGAGCTGTTTTTT
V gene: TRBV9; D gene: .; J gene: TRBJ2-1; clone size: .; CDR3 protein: CASSPRLGGEQFF; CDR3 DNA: TGTGCCAGCAGCCCCCGACTGGGCGGGGAGCAGTTCTTC
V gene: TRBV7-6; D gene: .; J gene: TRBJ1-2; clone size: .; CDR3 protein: CASSLGGGFGHYGYTF; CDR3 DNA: TGTGCCAGCAGCCTGGGGGGAGGTTTTGGACACTATGGCTACACCTTC
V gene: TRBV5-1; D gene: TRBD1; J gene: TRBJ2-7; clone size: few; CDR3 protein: CASSSQGRTYEQYF; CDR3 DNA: TGCGCCAGCAGCTCACAGGGGCGAACCTACGAGCAGTACTTC
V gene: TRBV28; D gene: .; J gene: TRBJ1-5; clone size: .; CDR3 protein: CASSQTVSNQPQHF; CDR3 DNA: TGTGCCAGCAGCCAGACAGTTAGCAATCAGCCCCAGCATTTT
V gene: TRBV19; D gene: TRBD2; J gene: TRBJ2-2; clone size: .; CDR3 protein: CASSSLAGGTGELFF; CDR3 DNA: TGTGCCAGTAGTTCCCTAGCGGGAGGCACCGGGGAGCTGTTTTTT
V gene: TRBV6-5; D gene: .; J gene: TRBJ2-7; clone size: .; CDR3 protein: CASSARGEQYF; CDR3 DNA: TGTGCCAGCAGCGCACGAGGAGAGCAGTACTTC
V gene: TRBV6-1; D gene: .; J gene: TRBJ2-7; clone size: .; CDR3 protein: CASSEARGRVEQYF; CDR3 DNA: TGTGCCAGCAGTGAAGCTCGGGGTAGAGTCGAGCAGTACTTC
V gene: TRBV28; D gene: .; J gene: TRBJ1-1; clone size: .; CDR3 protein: CASLQGFTEAFF; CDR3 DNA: TGTGCCAGTTTACAGGGTTTTACTGAAGCTTTCTTT
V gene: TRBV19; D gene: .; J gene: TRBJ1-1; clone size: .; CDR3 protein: CASKPGGGTEAFF; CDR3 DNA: TGTGCCAGTAAACCCGGGGGGGGCACTGAAGCTTTCTTT
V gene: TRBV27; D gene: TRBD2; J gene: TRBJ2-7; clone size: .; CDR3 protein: CASSSTSGSLSYEQYF; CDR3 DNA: TGTGCCAGCAGTTCCACTAGCGGGAGTCTTTCCTACGAGCAGTACTTC
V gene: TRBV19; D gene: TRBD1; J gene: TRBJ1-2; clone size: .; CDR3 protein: CASSFGQGIVGYTF; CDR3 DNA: TGTGCCAGTAGTTTCGGACAGGGGATTGTTGGCTACACCTTC
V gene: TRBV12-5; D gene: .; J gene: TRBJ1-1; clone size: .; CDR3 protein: CASGLMAGNTEAFF; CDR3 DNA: TGTGCTAGTGGTTTGATGGCGGGGAACACTGAAGCTTTCTTT
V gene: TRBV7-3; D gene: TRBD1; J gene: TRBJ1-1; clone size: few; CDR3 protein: CASSLNGGGQGVYTEAFF; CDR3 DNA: TGTGCCAGCAGCTTAAACGGCGGGGGACAGGGGGTATATACTGAAGCTTTCTTT
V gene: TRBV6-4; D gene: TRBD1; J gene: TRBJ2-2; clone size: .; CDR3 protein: CASRLQAGGNTGELFF; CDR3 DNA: TGTGCCAGCAGACTCCAGGCAGGGGGGAACACCGGGGAGCTGTTTTTT
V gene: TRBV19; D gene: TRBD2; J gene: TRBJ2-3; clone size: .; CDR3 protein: CASSIEASGRPVDTQYF; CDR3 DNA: TGTGCCAGTAGTATAGAGGCTAGCGGGAGGCCGGTAGATACGCAGTATTTT
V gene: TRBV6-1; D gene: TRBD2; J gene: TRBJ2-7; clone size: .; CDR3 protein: CASSDGASGSYEQYF; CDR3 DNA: TGTGCCAGCAGTGATGGGGCTAGCGGATCCTACGAGCAGTACTTC
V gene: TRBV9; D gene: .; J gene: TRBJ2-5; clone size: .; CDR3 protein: CASSVGVSFSVETQYF; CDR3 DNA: TGTGCCAGCAGCGTAGGGGTTAGCTTTTCCGTGGAGACCCAGTACTTC
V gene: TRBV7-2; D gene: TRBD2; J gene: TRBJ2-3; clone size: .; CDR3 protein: CASSLGTSPVDTQYF; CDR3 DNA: TGTGCCAGCAGCTTGGGGACTAGTCCCGTGGATACGCAGTATTTT
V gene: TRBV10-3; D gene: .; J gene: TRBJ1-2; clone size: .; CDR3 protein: CAISESGARTYGYTF; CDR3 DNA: TGTGCCATCAGTGAGTCGGGGGCGCGGACCTATGGCTACACCTTC
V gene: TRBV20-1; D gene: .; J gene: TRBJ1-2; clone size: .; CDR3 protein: CSAREGIGYTF; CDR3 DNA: TGCAGTGCTAGGGAGGGGATAGGCTACACCTTC
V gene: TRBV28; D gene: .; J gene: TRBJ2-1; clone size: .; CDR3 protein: CASIARGGGVNEQFF; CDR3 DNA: TGTGCCAGCATTGCGAGGGGGGGCGGGGTAAATGAGCAGTTCTTC
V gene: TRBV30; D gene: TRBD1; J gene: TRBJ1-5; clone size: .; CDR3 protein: CAWSHTGGSNQPQHF; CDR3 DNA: TGTGCCTGGAGTCATACAGGGGGGAGCAATCAGCCCCAGCATTTT
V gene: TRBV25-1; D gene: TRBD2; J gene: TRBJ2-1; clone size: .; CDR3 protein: CASRLAGANEQFF; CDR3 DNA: TGTGCCAGCAGACTAGCGGGAGCCAATGAGCAGTTCTTC
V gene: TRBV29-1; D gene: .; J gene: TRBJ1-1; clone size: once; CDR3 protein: CSVRTAPLEAFF; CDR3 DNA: TGCAGCGTGCGGACAGCGCCCCTTGAAGCTTTCTTT
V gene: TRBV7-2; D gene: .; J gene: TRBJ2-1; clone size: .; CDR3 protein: CASSPLAFSYNEQFF; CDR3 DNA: TGTGCCAGCAGCCCTCTAGCTTTCTCCTACAATGAGCAGTTCTTC
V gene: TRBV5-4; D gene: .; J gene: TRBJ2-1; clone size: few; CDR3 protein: CASSLGGSYYNEQFF; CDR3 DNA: TGTGCCAGCAGCTTAGGAGGGAGTTACTACAATGAGCAGTTCTTC
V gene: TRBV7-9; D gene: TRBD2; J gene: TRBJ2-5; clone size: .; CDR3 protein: CASSWGLAVYQETQYF; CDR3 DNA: TGTGCCAGCAGCTGGGGACTAGCGGTGTACCAAGAGACCCAGTACTTC
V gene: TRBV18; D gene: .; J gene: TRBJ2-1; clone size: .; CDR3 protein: CASSPYSLAEGSYNEQFF; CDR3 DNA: TGTGCCAGCTCACCATACTCATTAGCGGAGGGGTCCTACAATGAGCAGTTCTTC
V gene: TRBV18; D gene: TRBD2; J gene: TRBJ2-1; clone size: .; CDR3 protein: CASSPPVIGAIAGVNSYNEQFF; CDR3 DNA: TGTGCCAGCTCACCACCGGTGATTGGAGCGATAGCGGGAGTCAACTCCTACAATGAGCAGTTCTTC
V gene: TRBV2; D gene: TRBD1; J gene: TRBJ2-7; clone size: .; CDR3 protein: CASSGDRGFKYF; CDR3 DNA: TGTGCCAGCAGTGGCGACAGGGGATTTAAGTACTTC
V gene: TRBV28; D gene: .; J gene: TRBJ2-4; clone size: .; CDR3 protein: CASLQANTQYF; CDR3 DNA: TGTGCCAGCTTACAGGCGAACACTCAGTACTTC